This entry is about one T cell receptor beta chain. Its target is unknown. The data were obtained in a study of cytomegalovirus exposure and HLA in healthy donors. Points from the study as a whole: Researchers reported in a later analysis that a missense DCLRE1C variant was tied to TCR beta V- and J-gene trimming. Follow-up analysis found HLA locus-dependent TCR association rates, highest for DRB1 and lowest for HLA-C.

PCR primers comprised 60 Vbeta and 13 Jbeta primers. Assay: immunoSEQ multiplex PCR; the TCRdb copy retains only in-frame clones and omits some. The table records more than 100,000 clones, approximately 90% of them present only once. Germline CDR1 is SGHRS and CDR2 is YFSETQ. V trimming: 0 bases; J trimming: 6 bases; junction bases outside the gene matches: 11. This CDR3 is built from 18 residues. The gene calls are TRBV5-1 and TRBJ2-3, with 12 bases matching TRBD2. Sequencing was carried out using PBMCs. The source is a woman in her twenties or thirties in good health and CMV-seronegative. The CDR3 DNA is TGCGCCAGCAGCTTGGCCGGACTAGCGGGGTTGGGAGGCGATACGCAGTATTTT. This codes for CASSLAGLAGLGGDTQYF.